This T cell receptor (beta chain) was sequenced for a study of identical twins. Study observations and caveats: Cord blood beta clonotypes present at high abundance carried fewer insertions; no such pattern appeared in memory repertoires. Without tracking the same donors, conclusions rested on cross-sectional statistical analysis.

Using its own MiXCR run on the 5' RACE reads, TCRdb lists one record per CDR3 protein. The data hold roughly 500,000 distinct CDR3 sequences, with about 20% observed a single time. Only one count was recorded for this clonotype. Its antigen remains unidentified. The CDR3 loop spans 14 amino acids. Deletions cut 6 bases from V and 5 bases from J, with 17 bases between. Germline V gives CDR1 SGHAT, CDR2 FQNNGV. The same sample was also studied in work on T cells expressing NK-cell markers.

The TCR was taken from a woman between 18 and 29 years old in good health. The rearrangement uses TRBV11-2 and TRBJ2-7; D gene ambiguous. Sequences were obtained from CD4+ T cells sorted from blood. CDR3 bases: TGTGCCAGCAGTCAGGACCAGGTTCGGAACGAGCAGTACTTC. Amino acids: CASSQDQVRNEQYF.